Following are 2 T cell receptor beta chains from one sample sequenced in a study of T cell repertoires in cytomegalovirus infection. MiXCR was run by TCRdb on the reads, yielding one entry per CDR3 protein. The repertoire consists of approximately 250,000 distinct CDR3 sequences, with over 20% occurring once and the leading ten covering about 20%. Sequenced: CD8+ T cells from PBMCs. The receptors derive from a human donor in good health (CMV status not recorded). Some clones in this sample may be carry-over from other donors' samples.

The CDR3 reads CASSPKGQGGNQPQHF. The CDR3 bases are TGTGCCAGCAGTCCTAAGGGACAGGGGGGCAATCAGCCCCAGCATTTT. The chain employs TRBV2 and TRBJ1-5, with TRBD1 matching over 11 bases. Germline assignment: CDR1 SNHLY and CDR2 FYNNEI. CDR3 length: 16 amino acids. Trimming removed 5 bases from V and 2 bases from J; junction bases left unmatched: 5. Full variable domain (outside the CDR3, taken from reference TRBV2 and TRBJ1-5): EPEVTQTPSHQVTQMGQEVILRCVPISNHLYFYWYRQILGQKVEFLVSFYNNEISEKSEIFDDQFSVERPDGSNFTLKIRSTKLEDSAMYFCASSPKGQGGNQPQHFGDGTRLSIL.

This clonotype was recorded a few times. V is TRBV7-8 and J is TRBJ2-3, with 7 nucleotides matching TRBD2. J gave up 2 bases and V 1 base, and 6 bases lay outside the gene matches. This CDR3 spans 16 amino acids. Germline V lookup: CDR1 SGHVS, CDR2 FQNEAQ. The CDR3 is CASSLEPAGYTDTQYF. The CDR3 DNA is TGTGCCAGCAGCTTAGAACCAGCGGGGTACACAGATACGCAGTATTTT.